A selection of T cell receptor beta chains follows, all from one sample in a study of PD-1 blockade in classical Hodgkin lymphoma. Sequenced by immunoSEQ multiplex PCR; TCRdb stores in-frame clones only, minus some. The sample contains about 110,000 clones, 80% to 90% of which appear only once. The starting material was peripheral blood mononuclear cells (PBMCs), obtained before the second cycle of nivolumab. The source of these receptors is a human donor with classical Hodgkin lymphoma. The CDR3 runs from the conserved cysteine through the conserved F or W. A D gene is named only where the DNA matches it firmly. Clone size, where shown, is once, few, many, or a class for clones that have expanded.

V gene: TRBV5-1
D gene: TRBD1
J gene: TRBJ1-1
CDR3 length: 19
clone size: -
CDR3 protein: CASSLVPPGQGAVGTEAFF
CDR3 DNA: TGCGCCAGCAGCTTGGTACCGCCGGGACAGGGGGCTGTGGGCACTGAAGCTTTCTTT

V gene: TRBV5-4
D gene: TRBD1
J gene: TRBJ1-1
CDR3 length: 12
clone size: -
CDR3 protein: CASSRQGPEAFF
CDR3 DNA: TGTGCCAGCAGCCGACAGGGTCCTGAAGCTTTCTTT

V gene: TRBV5-1
D gene: -
J gene: TRBJ1-2
CDR3 length: 14
clone size: -
CDR3 protein: CASRLDRDLNGYTF
CDR3 DNA: TGCGCCAGCAGGCTCGACAGAGACCTTAATGGCTACACCTTC

V gene: TRBV15
D gene: -
J gene: TRBJ2-7
CDR3 length: 17
clone size: once
CDR3 protein: CATSRDRWDWETGEQYF
CDR3 DNA: TGTGCCACCAGCAGGGACCGATGGGACTGGGAGACGGGCGAGCAGTACTTC

V gene: TRBV6-5
D gene: -
J gene: TRBJ2-7
CDR3 length: 13
clone size: -
CDR3 protein: CASSLQVTYEQYF
CDR3 DNA: TGTGCCAGCAGTTTACAGGTCACCTACGAGCAGTACTTC

V gene: TRBV20-1
D gene: -
J gene: TRBJ2-5
CDR3 length: 11
clone size: -
CDR3 protein: CSVSTRETQYF
CDR3 DNA: TGCAGTGTGAGCACCCGGGAGACCCAGTACTTC

V gene: TRBV5-4
D gene: -
J gene: TRBJ1-2
CDR3 length: 12
clone size: few
CDR3 protein: CASSSGTGGYTF
CDR3 DNA: TGTGCCAGCAGCTCCGGGACCGGAGGCTACACCTTC

V gene: TRBV2
D gene: -
J gene: TRBJ2-1
CDR3 length: 12
clone size: -
CDR3 protein: CASSAGANEQFF
CDR3 DNA: TGTGCCAGCAGCGCCGGGGCGAATGAGCAGTTCTTC

V gene: TRBV5-1
D gene: TRBD1
J gene: TRBJ1-2
CDR3 length: 15
clone size: -
CDR3 protein: CASSLGGQGWDGYTF
CDR3 DNA: TGCGCCAGCAGCTTGGGCGGACAGGGGTGGGATGGCTACACCTTC

V gene: TRBV19
D gene: TRBD1
J gene: TRBJ1-2
CDR3 length: 17
clone size: -
CDR3 protein: CASSIKGTVRSNYGYTF
CDR3 DNA: TGTGCCAGTAGTATAAAGGGGACAGTCCGCTCTAACTATGGCTACACCTTC

V gene: TRBV5-1
D gene: TRBD2
J gene: TRBJ2-5
CDR3 length: 16
clone size: -
CDR3 protein: CASSLGPSGSTKTQYF
CDR3 DNA: TGCGCCAGCAGCTTGGGTCCTAGCGGGTCGACAAAGACCCAGTACTTC

V gene: TRBV5-1
D gene: -
J gene: TRBJ2-1
CDR3 length: 15
clone size: -
CDR3 protein: CASSFEGIHYNEQFF
CDR3 DNA: TGCGCCAGCAGCTTTGAGGGGATACACTACAATGAGCAGTTCTTC

V gene: TRBV11-2
D gene: TRBD1
J gene: TRBJ1-2
CDR3 length: 14
clone size: -
CDR3 protein: CASSIGTGVYGYTF
CDR3 DNA: TGTGCCAGCAGCATCGGGACAGGGGTCTATGGCTACACCTTC

V gene: TRBV7-2
D gene: TRBD2
J gene: TRBJ2-2
CDR3 length: 17
clone size: once
CDR3 protein: CASSVSGLVGIAGELFF
CDR3 DNA: TGTGCCAGCAGCGTTAGCGGACTAGTTGGAATCGCCGGGGAGCTGTTTTTT

V gene: TRBV5-1
D gene: TRBD2
J gene: TRBJ2-2
CDR3 length: 16
clone size: -
CDR3 protein: CASSRLTSGTVGELFF
CDR3 DNA: TGCGCCAGCAGCCGGCTGACTAGCGGGACCGTCGGGGAGCTGTTTTTT

V gene: TRBV2
D gene: TRBD2
J gene: TRBJ2-1
CDR3 length: 17
clone size: -
CDR3 protein: CASSRQTSGSPYNEQFF
CDR3 DNA: TGTGCCAGCAGCCGTCAGACTAGCGGGAGTCCCTACAATGAGCAGTTCTTC

V gene: TRBV6-1
D gene: TRBD1
J gene: TRBJ1-5
CDR3 length: 17
clone size: -
CDR3 protein: CASSGRTGTFRNQPQHF
CDR3 DNA: TGTGCCAGCAGTGGGCGGACAGGGACTTTCCGCAATCAGCCCCAGCATTTT

V gene: TRBV6-5
D gene: -
J gene: TRBJ2-5
CDR3 length: 14
clone size: -
CDR3 protein: CASSYWGSKETQYF
CDR3 DNA: TGTGCCAGCAGTTACTGGGGTTCAAAAGAGACCCAGTACTTC

V gene: TRBV18
D gene: -
J gene: TRBJ1-1
CDR3 length: 14
clone size: -
CDR3 protein: CASSPGAGNTEAFF
CDR3 DNA: TGTGCCAGCTCACCTGGGGCCGGGAACACTGAAGCTTTCTTT

V gene: TRBV16
D gene: -
J gene: TRBJ1-1
CDR3 length: 12
clone size: -
CDR3 protein: CASSRAGSEAFF
CDR3 DNA: TGTGCCAGCAGTCGGGCTGGATCAGAAGCTTTCTTT

V gene: TRBV6-5
D gene: -
J gene: TRBJ2-4
CDR3 length: 15
clone size: -
CDR3 protein: CASSHRVRGEGIQYF
CDR3 DNA: TGTGCCAGCAGCCACAGGGTCCGGGGGGAAGGCATTCAGTACTTC

V gene: TRBV19
D gene: -
J gene: TRBJ1-2
CDR3 length: 13
clone size: -
CDR3 protein: CASRTTVFDGYTF
CDR3 DNA: TGTGCCAGTAGAACGACAGTCTTTGATGGCTACACCTTC

V gene: TRBV6-1
D gene: -
J gene: TRBJ2-1
CDR3 length: 8
clone size: -
CDR3 protein: CASSGEIF
CDR3 DNA: TGTGCCAGCAGTGGAGAAATCTTC

V gene: TRBV5-5
D gene: -
J gene: TRBJ1-1
CDR3 length: 14
clone size: -
CDR3 protein: CASSLEGYGTEAFF
CDR3 DNA: TGTGCCAGCAGCTTGGAAGGGTACGGCACTGAAGCTTTCTTT

V gene: TRBV28
D gene: -
J gene: TRBJ2-7
CDR3 length: 14
clone size: -
CDR3 protein: CASSLEGKNYEQYF
CDR3 DNA: TGTGCCAGCAGTTTAGAGGGGAAGAACTACGAGCAGTACTTC

V gene: TRBV6-5
D gene: -
J gene: TRBJ1-1
CDR3 length: 14
clone size: once
CDR3 protein: CASMSRGLNTEAFF
CDR3 DNA: TGTGCCAGCATGTCCAGGGGACTAAACACTGAAGCTTTCTTT

V gene: TRBV14
D gene: -
J gene: TRBJ2-7
CDR3 length: 17
clone size: -
CDR3 protein: CASSKSAYTRYFGEQYF
CDR3 DNA: TGTGCCAGCAGCAAAAGCGCCTATACCCGTTACTTCGGCGAGCAGTACTTC

V gene: TRBV6-5
D gene: -
J gene: TRBJ1-3
CDR3 length: 16
clone size: -
CDR3 protein: CASSYLQGYSGNTIYF
CDR3 DNA: TGTGCCAGCAGTTACCTACAGGGATACTCTGGAAACACCATATATTTT

V gene: TRBV4-1
D gene: TRBD1
J gene: TRBJ1-2
CDR3 length: 14
clone size: few
CDR3 protein: CASSQGQGVYGYTF
CDR3 DNA: TGCGCCAGCAGCCAAGGACAGGGGGTGTATGGCTACACCTTC

V gene: TRBV9
D gene: -
J gene: TRBJ1-4
CDR3 length: 16
clone size: few
CDR3 protein: CASTKGGGATNEKLFF
CDR3 DNA: TGTGCCAGCACCAAAGGAGGTGGAGCAACTAATGAAAAACTGTTTTTT

V gene: TRBV6-5
D gene: -
J gene: TRBJ1-5
CDR3 length: 11
clone size: -
CDR3 protein: CASSERQPQHF
CDR3 DNA: TGTGCCAGCAGTGAACGTCAGCCCCAGCATTTT

V gene: TRBV28
D gene: -
J gene: TRBJ1-2
CDR3 length: 15
clone size: -
CDR3 protein: CASSLSGGEGYGYTF
CDR3 DNA: TGTGCCAGCAGTTTATCGGGGGGGGAAGGGTATGGCTACACCTTC

V gene: TRBV30
D gene: -
J gene: TRBJ2-7
CDR3 length: 13
clone size: -
CDR3 protein: CAWSVGQTYEQYF
CDR3 DNA: TGTGCCTGGAGTGTCGGGCAGACCTACGAGCAGTACTTC

V gene: TRBV30
D gene: TRBD2
J gene: TRBJ2-7
CDR3 length: 13
clone size: once
CDR3 protein: CAWRTSGRYEQYF
CDR3 DNA: TGTGCCTGGCGGACTAGCGGGAGGTACGAGCAGTACTTC

V gene: TRBV7-2
D gene: -
J gene: TRBJ2-1
CDR3 length: 15
clone size: -
CDR3 protein: CASSLDLSSYNEQFF
CDR3 DNA: TGTGCCAGCAGCTTAGACTTATCCTCCTACAATGAGCAGTTCTTC

V gene: TRBV15
D gene: -
J gene: TRBJ2-7
CDR3 length: 13
clone size: -
CDR3 protein: CATSRGSSYEQYF
CDR3 DNA: TGTGCCACCAGCAGGGGGAGCTCCTACGAGCAGTACTTC

V gene: TRBV4-2
D gene: -
J gene: TRBJ2-7
CDR3 length: 15
clone size: -
CDR3 protein: CASSQGVYTSYEQYF
CDR3 DNA: TGTGCCAGCAGCCAAGGGGTCTACACCTCCTACGAGCAGTACTTC

V gene: TRBV19
D gene: -
J gene: TRBJ1-5
CDR3 length: 16
clone size: once
CDR3 protein: CASSRSWGNSNQPQHF
CDR3 DNA: TGTGCCAGTAGTCGAAGTTGGGGCAATAGCAATCAGCCCCAGCATTTT

V gene: TRBV6-5
D gene: TRBD1
J gene: TRBJ1-1
CDR3 length: 12
clone size: -
CDR3 protein: CASSRGQGTAFF
CDR3 DNA: TGTGCCAGCAGTAGGGGGCAGGGAACGGCTTTCTTT